These T cell receptor beta chains were read from a single sample in a study of cytomegalovirus exposure and HLA in healthy donors. TCRdb's table, derived via immunoSEQ multiplex PCR, lists solely in-frame clones and lacks some. Of 110,000 or so clones detected, 75% to 90% appear once; the ten largest clones hold about 4.4%. Source material: PBMCs. The receptors derive from a man aged 18 to 29 in good health and CMV-seropositive. Both conserved end residues are trimmed from each CDR3. Each record gives: J gene, V gene, D gene, CDR3 protein. A D gene is named only where the DNA matches it firmly.

TRBJ2-1,TRBV19,.,ASTPGGVHNEQF
TRBJ1-1,TRBV5-1,.,ASRAGTEAF
TRBJ2-1,TRBV6-1,.,ASSEPGGARNEQF
TRBJ2-7,TRBV7-8,TRBD2,ASRLTSGGPSSYEQY
TRBJ1-6,TRBV6-1,TRBD1,ASGDRVAVGSPLH
TRBJ2-2,TRBV29-1,TRBD2,SVRYPGRVGELF
TRBJ2-1,TRBV28,TRBD2,ASSFPGLAGGYNEQF
TRBJ2-1,TRBV4-1,.,ASSQDEWSWQF
TRBJ1-1,TRBV5-6,.,ASSLLPQGIDTEAF
TRBJ1-1,TRBV29-1,.,STRGKTEAF
TRBJ1-2,TRBV28,.,ASSQFGQTRDGYT
TRBJ2-1,TRBV10-3,.,ATGPGAEDEQF
TRBJ1-1,TRBV5-1,.,ASTERQGNTEAF
TRBJ2-5,TRBV7-6,TRBD1,ASSLAMRNRGTETQY
TRBJ1-6,TRBV6-5,.,ASSTTNYNSPLH
TRBJ1-5,TRBV7-8,TRBD1,ASSLGTGQGANQPQH
TRBJ1-1,TRBV27,.,ASSLVGTPEAF
TRBJ2-3,TRBV28,.,ASSLTPGDTQY
TRBJ2-5,TRBV7-2,.,ASRPASAETQY
TRBJ1-6,TRBV11-2,TRBD1,ASSWGQGGNSPLH
TRBJ2-3,TRBV19,TRBD2,ASSPGGFTDTQY
TRBJ1-4,TRBV4-3,.,ASSQESRNEKLF
TRBJ1-5,TRBV7-2,TRBD1,ASSLFPDRGNQPQH
TRBJ2-7,TRBV6-1,TRBD2,ASSASGGISEQY
TRBJ2-1,TRBV9,TRBD1,ASSVRQGARNEQF
TRBJ2-5,TRBV11-2,TRBD1,ASSTPTGGRETQY
TRBJ2-5,TRBV6-1,.,ASSAMGGRGETQY
TRBJ2-7,TRBV2,TRBD1,ASKSGQGFREQY